This T cell receptor (beta chain) is from a study of blood T cells in healthy people across ages. PCR was performed a second time for roughly 7 to 11 cycles using a sample-barcoded 5' primer and a J-beta primer mix. Each CDR3 protein gets one entry after TCRdb re-called the 5' RACE reads with MiXCR. Among some 930,000 distinct CDR3 sequences listed, 25% to 35% were seen once. This clonotype was seen many times. The CDR3 consists of 15 residues. Germline lookup yields CDR1 DFQATT and CDR2 SNEGSKA (reference sequence). Trimming stripped 3 bases from V and 2 bases from J, with 11 bases between. The same specimen was also included in a second study, on T cells of mothers and their children.

Sequenced: blood. The TCR originated in a woman between 40 and 50 years old in good health. The V call is TRBV20-1, the J call TRBJ2-6; D perhaps matches TRBD1 (5 bases). CDR3 in DNA: TGCAGTGCTAGTCCCAGGGTGGCTGGGGCCAACGTCCTGACTTTC. The encoded protein is CSASPRVAGANVLTF.